The TCR beta chain under discussion was sequenced for a study of T cells in localized non-small cell lung cancer. Whole-study findings and limits: Longer overall survival accompanied higher blood T cell density. Adjacent lung exhibited a median of about 56 among the 100 most abundant tumor clones. Sequencing, confined to only one tumor region, leaves heterogeneity possible.

The CDR3 consists of 14 residues. Germline V lookup: CDR1 SGHKS, CDR2 YYEKEE (reference sequence). V was pared by 0 bases and J by 0 bases, with 3 bases between. Only in-frame clones appear in the TCRdb table, and some are missing; sequencing was by immunoSEQ multiplex PCR. The table has 25,000 to 35,000 clones, about four fifths seen once. To note about this clone: The antigen remains undetermined.

The chain is built from TRBV5-5 and TRBJ2-2; D unclear. The sample consisted of peripheral blood, taken before any cancer treatment. This receptor was obtained from a male donor aged 60 or over with stage III squamous cell lung carcinoma. This chain's CDR3 is CASSLGTNTGELFF. The CDR3 nucleotides are TGTGCCAGCAGCTTGGGTACGAACACCGGGGAGCTGTTTTTT.